Reported below is one T cell receptor beta chain. The data are from a study of blood T cell repertoires in COVID-19. Across the whole study: The origin of the acute and convalescent COVID-19 samples was the United States, Italy and Spain. From T cells, B-cell-depleted T cells, or PBMCs came the material, which was cDNA or gDNA.

From germline, CDR1 is SEHNR and CDR2 FQNEAQ (reference sequence). The CDR3 is 15 amino acids. V dropped 8 bases and J dropped 1 base, with 18 bases sitting between them. Original methodology: Nucleated cell number was recorded as an estimate derived from reference gene primer amplification. Measured with immunoSEQ multiplex PCR; TCRdb has only the in-frame clones, and not every one. That table supplies the V and J calls and clone size; D and trimming were determined from the DNA. The data hold around 59,000 clones, with less than 85% observed a single time. The receptor comes from a human donor in a cohort sampled during active COVID-19. The J gene is TRBJ2-7, the V gene TRBV7-9; possible D gene TRBD1, 8 bases. The specimen sequenced was peripheral blood. CDR3 DNA sequence: TGTGCCAGCGGCAGGGGGGGGACAGGATCCTACGAGCAGTACTTC. Protein sequence: CASGRGGTGSYEQYF.